Below are 31 T cell receptor beta chains sequenced from a single sample in a study of blood T cell repertoires in COVID-19. Some clones are missing from TCRdb's copy, which holds only in-frame ones; the method was immunoSEQ multiplex PCR. Among about 33,000 clones listed, roughly nine tenths were seen once. Sequencing was performed on peripheral blood. The receptor set was obtained from a human donor in a cohort sampled during active COVID-19.

J is TRBJ2-2 and V is TRBV7-9, with D perhaps matching TRBD1 (5 bases). Germline CDR1 is SEHNR and CDR2 is FQNEAQ (reference sequence). Trimming took off 5 bases at V and 6 bases at J, with 16 bases between the two ends. There are 15 residues in the CDR3. CDR3 sequence (DNA): TGTGCCAGCAGCGCCAGGGATCTGATTCCCGGGGAGCTGTTTTTT. Its translation: CASSARDLIPGELFF. Together with reference TRBV7-9 and TRBJ2-2, the CDR3 gives the full variable domain: DTGVSQNPRHKITKRGQNVTFRCDPISEHNRLYWYRQTLGQGPEFLTYFQNEAQLEKSRLLSDRFSAERPKGSFSTLEIQRTEQGDSAMYLCASSARDLIPGELFFGEGSRLTVL.

The chain couples TRBV15 to TRBJ1-4; TRBD1 agrees at 10 bases. This CDR3 contains 15 residues. V lost 1 base and J lost 8; bases outside the gene matches: 4. Germline V CDR1 and CDR2: LNHNV, YYDKDF (reference sequence). The CDR3 bases are TGTGCCACCAGCAGAGTCCGGGACAGGGGAGAAAAACTGTTTTTT. Its translation is CATSRVRDRGEKLFF.

J is TRBJ1-2 and V is TRBV12-3 or TRBV12-4, with TRBD1 as a possible D gene (6 bases). Trimming removed 6 bases at V and 7 bases at J, with 12 bases between. CDR3 length equals 12 residues. The CDR3 is CASRRKGGGYTF. CDR3 nucleotides: TGTGCCAGCAGAAGGAAAGGGGGTGGCTACACCTTC.

The chain recombines TRBV30 with TRBJ2-7; possibly TRBD2 for D (5 bases). The CDR3 has 12 amino acids. The V end was cut by 0 bases, the J end by 6 bases, with 9 bases between. Germline CDR1 reads GTSNPN; CDR2 reads SVGIG (reference sequence). CDR3 amino acids: CAWSVSGFEQYF. For the CDR3, the DNA is TGTGCCTGGAGTGTTTCGGGGTTCGAGCAGTACTTC.

The chain links TRBV6-6 to TRBJ2-1, with a possible D match to TRBD2 (5 bases). The CDR3 covers 13 residues. V shed 2 bases and J shed 3 bases, with 5 bases lying between them. Germline assignment: CDR1 MNHNY and CDR2 SVGAGI (reference sequence). CDR3 sequence reads: CASSYRDYNEQFF. CDR3 DNA: TGTGCCAGCAGTTACCGGGACTACAATGAGCAGTTCTTC.

The V gene is TRBV7-9, the J gene TRBJ2-1; D is perhaps TRBD2 (5 bases). The germline V and J ends were trimmed by 5 bases and 3 bases, with 14 bases remaining between them. The CDR3 loop spans 15 amino acids. From germline, CDR1 is SEHNR and CDR2 FQNEAQ (reference sequence). CDR3 DNA: TGTGCCAGCAGCCCCCGCGCGGGTGTCTACAATGAGCAGTTCTTC. Its protein product is CASSPRAGVYNEQFF.

The chain has TRBV27 and TRBJ1-1; a possible D gene is TRBD1 (6 bases). The V gene lost 9 bases and the J gene lost 4 bases, with 24 bases spanning the gap. Germline V gene sequence: CDR1 MNHEY, CDR2 SMNVEV (reference sequence). The length of the CDR3 is 16 residues. The chain's CDR3 is CASNPIMRGWGTEAFF. CDR3 DNA: TGTGCCAGTAACCCTATCATGAGGGGGTGGGGCACTGAAGCTTTCTTT.

The chain joins TRBV4-2 to TRBJ1-2, with D possibly being TRBD1 (6 bases). The V and J ends lost 0 bases and 5 bases respectively, with 13 bases between them. This CDR3 region has 15 residues. The germline CDR1 and CDR2 sequences are LGHNA and YNFKEQ. The CDR3 sequence is CASSQDRGTSYGYTF. In DNA form, the CDR3 reads TGTGCCAGCAGCCAAGACAGAGGGACATCTTATGGCTACACCTTC.

This clone was recorded once. The rearrangement links TRBV28 to TRBJ2-2; 7 bases fit TRBD2. Germline-derived CDR1 and CDR2 are MDHEN and SYDVKM. Trimming at V came to 6 bases and at J to 0 bases, leaving 4 bases not matched to a gene. The CDR3 sequence is 15 residues long. CDR3 residues: CASRGAGTNTGELFF. CDR3 in DNA: TGTGCCAGCAGGGGAGCGGGAACGAACACCGGGGAGCTGTTTTTT.

CDR3 sequence (DNA): TGTGCCAGCAGCCTTAACAGGGATTCACCCCTCCACTTT. Translation: CASSLNRDSPLHF. J is TRBJ1-6 and V is TRBV3-1 (or the pseudogene TRBV3-2); D possibly corresponds to TRBD1 (6 bases). The germline V and J ends were trimmed by 4 bases and 8 bases, with 9 bases remaining between them. Germline loops: CDR1 LGHDT, CDR2 YNNKEL (reference sequence). CDR3 length equals 13 residues.

The chain is built from TRBV18 and TRBJ1-1, with D unclear. Germline V gene sequence: CDR1 KGHSH, CDR2 LQKENI. V lost 5 bases, J lost 0 bases, and 13 bases lay in between. This CDR3 contains 15 residues. CDR3: CASSGSAYMNTEAFF. CDR3 DNA: TGTGCCAGCTCAGGTTCAGCGTACATGAACACTGAAGCTTTCTTT.

The V gene is TRBV9, the J gene TRBJ2-2; the D is unclear. Per germline, CDR1 SGDLS and CDR2 YYNGEE. Between the trimmed V and J ends, which lost 4 bases and 4 bases, there was a span of 11 bases. This CDR3 is 14 amino acids long. The CDR3 loop reads CASSPSSLTGELFF. CDR3 sequence (DNA): TGTGCCAGCAGCCCGTCGTCCCTCACCGGGGAGCTGTTTTTT.

This chain joins TRBV21-1 and TRBJ2-7; whether TRBD1, the table's D call, matches the DNA was not checked. TRBV21-1 represents a pseudogene. CDR3 length equals 19 residues. The CDR3 DNA reads TGTGCCAGCAGCAAAGGGTGCGGCCATACAGGGGGCCTGCGTTGTGAGCAGTACTTC. It yields the protein CASSKGCGHTGGLRCEQYF.

The gene calls are TRBV5-4 and TRBJ2-3; TRBD1 might be the D (5 bases). Germline V gene lookup returns CDR1 SGHNT and CDR2 YYREEE (reference sequence). Between the trimmed V and J ends, which lost 2 bases and 2 bases, there was a span of 9 bases. The CDR3 totals 14 residues. CDR3 loop: CASSLGQTTDTQYF. In DNA form, the CDR3 reads TGTGCCAGCAGCTTAGGACAAACCACAGATACGCAGTATTTT.

The chain uses TRBV6-4 and TRBJ2-1; possibly TRBD2 for D (6 bases). Trimming took off 5 bases at V and 5 bases at J, with 10 bases between the two ends. There are 13 residues in the CDR3. Germline V CDR1 and CDR2: MRHNA, SNTAGT. The CDR3 here is CASSPGENNEQFF. The CDR3 DNA follows: TGTGCCAGCAGTCCGGGAGAAAACAATGAGCAGTTCTTC.

The chain joins TRBV7-2 to TRBJ2-1; 7 positions match TRBD2. Germline values: CDR1 SGHTA, CDR2 FQGNSA. The CDR3 runs 13 residues. V was pared by 6 bases and J by 9 bases, with 8 bases of the junction left unmatched. The CDR3 is CASSRPIAGEQFF. For the CDR3, the DNA is TGTGCCAGCAGTCGTCCCATAGCGGGTGAGCAGTTCTTC.

The V call is TRBV28, the J call TRBJ1-2; tentatively, D is TRBD1 (5 bases). CDR3 length: 15 residues. Germline V CDR1 and CDR2: MDHEN, SYDVKM. V was shortened by 6 bases and J by 4 bases, with 18 bases between the two germline ends. CDR3 nucleotides: TGTGCCAGCAGCCAGTGGGGGGGGGAAATCTATGGCTACACCTTC. It encodes CASSQWGGEIYGYTF.

The chain links TRBV19 to TRBJ2-5; TRBD1 matches 8 bases. CDR3 length: 12 amino acids. V was clipped by 5 bases and J by 6 bases; unmatched bases: 2. Germline-derived CDR1 and CDR2 are LNHDA and SQIVND (reference sequence). In DNA, the CDR3 is TGTGCCAGTAGTGGGGACAGGCAGACCCAGTACTTC. Translated: CASSGDRQTQYF.

The chain employs TRBV7-8 and TRBJ2-1; 10 bases are a match to TRBD2. CDR3 length equals 17 residues. V trimming: 2 bases; J trimming: 8 bases; junction bases outside the gene matches: 12. CDR1 is SGHVS, CDR2 FQNEAQ, per germline. The CDR3, as DNA: TGTGCCAGCAGCTTAAGAGCGGGAGGGCCCCGCCGGGATGAGCAGTTCTTC. It encodes CASSLRAGGPRRDEQFF.

The chain is built from TRBV27 and TRBJ1-5, with D perhaps matching TRBD1 (6 bases). CDR1 and CDR2 (germline): MNHEY, SMNVEV (reference sequence). The CDR3 extends over 14 amino acids. V lost 2 bases to trimming and J lost 7 bases, with 12 bases between them. The CDR3 loop reads CASSLKGVGQPQHF. DNA of the CDR3: TGTGCCAGCAGTTTAAAGGGGGTCGGACAGCCCCAGCATTTT.

The V gene is TRBV9, the J gene TRBJ1-6; D remains unclear. This CDR3 comprises 12 residues. Deletions cut 4 bases from V and 7 bases from J, with 6 bases between. CDR1 SGDLS and CDR2 YYNGEE come from the germline V gene. CDR3: CASSPLNSPLHF. The DNA of the CDR3 is TGTGCCAGCAGCCCCCTGAATTCACCCCTCCACTTT.

The V call is TRBV19, the J call TRBJ1-5; D remains unclear. Germline V gives CDR1 LNHDA, CDR2 SQIVND (reference sequence). The CDR3 loop spans 15 amino acids. V lost 3 bases to trimming and J lost 7 bases, with 16 bases between them. The CDR3 region is CASSMSGLPSQPQHF. The CDR3 DNA sequence: TGTGCCAGTAGTATGTCAGGTTTGCCTTCGCAGCCCCAGCATTTT.

V gene TRBV6-2 or TRBV6-3 combines with J gene TRBJ1-4; 7 nucleotides match TRBD1. V was clipped by 2 bases and J by 0 bases; unmatched bases: 3. Germline V gives CDR1 MNHEY, CDR2 SVGEGT. The CDR3 consists of 16 residues. CDR3 nucleotide sequence: TGTGCCAGCAGTTACCAAGGACAGGCAACTAATGAAAAACTGTTTTTT. Translating gives CASSYQGQATNEKLFF.

The rearrangement joins TRBV30 to TRBJ1-6; tentatively, D is TRBD1 (6 bases). The CDR3 spans 14 residues. CDR1 is GTSNPN, CDR2 SVGIG, per germline (reference sequence). V shed 2 bases and J shed 7 bases, with 12 bases lying between them. The CDR3 sequence is CAWSPGQLNSPLHF. CDR3 sequence (DNA): TGTGCCTGGAGTCCCGGACAGTTAAATTCACCCCTCCACTTT.

This clone was counted a single time. V is TRBV6-1 and J is TRBJ2-7, with 8 positions matching TRBD2. This CDR3 comprises 14 residues. The ends lost 0 bases at V and 3 bases at J; junction bases unmatched: 1. The germline V gene encodes CDR1 MNHNS and CDR2 SASEGT. The CDR3 here is CASSEAGGVYEQYF. Written as DNA, the CDR3 is TGTGCCAGCAGTGAAGCCGGGGGGGTCTACGAGCAGTACTTC.

This chain connects TRBV3-1 (or the pseudogene TRBV3-2) to TRBJ2-1; 8 bases fit TRBD2. Germline CDR1 LGHDT, CDR2 YNNKEL (reference sequence). The CDR3 is 16 residues long. The trim removed 1 base at V and 2 bases at J, leaving 4 bases unmatched. The DNA for the CDR3 is TGTGCCAGCAGCCAAGTTACTAGCGGACCCTACAATGAGCAGTTCTTC. Its translation is CASSQVTSGPYNEQFF.

The chain recombines TRBV18 with TRBJ2-2; D might be TRBD1 (6 bases). The germline V gene has CDR1 KGHSH and CDR2 LQKENI. This CDR3 is 15 amino acids long. The ends were cut back, 6 bases at V and 3 bases at J, with 14 bases in the middle. The CDR3 nucleotides read TGTGCCAGCTCTCCGAGGGGGAGCGACACCGGGGAGCTGTTTTTT. Encoded protein: CASSPRGSDTGELFF.

This clone was picked up a small number of times. The V gene is TRBV6-5, the J gene TRBJ1-2; TRBD1 matches at 7 bases. This CDR3 is built from 12 residues. The J segment lost 6 bases and the V segment lost 5 bases, leaving 3 bases of the junction unmatched. Germline assignment: CDR1 MNHEY and CDR2 SVGAGI. The CDR3 here is CASSRGTDGYTF. The CDR3 bases are TGTGCCAGCAGTCGCGGGACAGATGGCTACACCTTC.

The chain carries TRBV27 and TRBJ1-6; D not certain. The germline CDR1 and CDR2 sequences are MNHEY and SMNVEV (reference sequence). Trimming removed 5 bases from V and 3 bases from J, with 8 bases in between. This CDR3 region has 14 residues. CDR3 DNA: TGTGCCAGCAGTCTTAGTGGCTATAATTCACCCCTCCACTTT. As protein: CASSLSGYNSPLHF.

This clone was detected only once. The chain employs TRBV27 and TRBJ2-1; 7 bases are shared with TRBD1. Per germline, CDR1 MNHEY and CDR2 SMNVEV (reference sequence). With V trimmed by 0 bases and J by 0 bases, 2 bases remained unmatched. The CDR3 totals 16 residues. The CDR3 nucleotides are TGTGCCAGCAGTTTATCGACAGGGAGCTCCTACAATGAGCAGTTCTTC. The encoded protein is CASSLSTGSSYNEQFF.

The chain couples TRBV3-1 (or the pseudogene TRBV3-2) to TRBJ2-7, with a tentative D call TRBD1 (5 bases). The CDR3 length is 12 residues. Germline assignment: CDR1 LGHDT and CDR2 YNNKEL (reference sequence). The V end lost 5 bases, the J end lost 7 bases, and 12 bases lay between the germline ends. CDR3 coding DNA: TGTGCCAGCAGCATCGGCAGGGCTGAGCAGTACTTC. Encoded protein: CASSIGRAEQYF.